One T cell receptor (beta chain) is described in this entry. The antigen remains unidentified. Between the trimmed V and J ends, which lost 2 bases and 2 bases, there was a span of 10 bases. Germline CDR1 and CDR2: SEHNR and FQNEAQ (reference sequence). The CDR3 loop spans 14 amino acids. Measured with immunoSEQ multiplex PCR; TCRdb has only the in-frame clones, and not every one. The sample includes 100,000 to 150,000 clones, 84% of them seen just once. This sample is part of a study of identifying expanded T cells in peripheral blood. During the collection period, no donor immune events like infections were recorded. General study points: Differentially abundant clones: about 1.3 between replicates, 16.4 at two to three weeks, approximately 18 at four. Variance in clone template counts between roughly two-week samples significantly increased with total template count across all healthy donors.

V usage is TRBV7-9 and J usage is TRBJ2-7; possibly TRBD2 for D (6 bases). The TCR originated in a person aged 18-69 years in good health. The sequenced sample was blood. This CDR3 is CASSLSGLPYEQYF. Written as DNA, the CDR3 is TGTGCCAGCAGCTTAAGCGGGCTACCCTACGAGCAGTACTTC.